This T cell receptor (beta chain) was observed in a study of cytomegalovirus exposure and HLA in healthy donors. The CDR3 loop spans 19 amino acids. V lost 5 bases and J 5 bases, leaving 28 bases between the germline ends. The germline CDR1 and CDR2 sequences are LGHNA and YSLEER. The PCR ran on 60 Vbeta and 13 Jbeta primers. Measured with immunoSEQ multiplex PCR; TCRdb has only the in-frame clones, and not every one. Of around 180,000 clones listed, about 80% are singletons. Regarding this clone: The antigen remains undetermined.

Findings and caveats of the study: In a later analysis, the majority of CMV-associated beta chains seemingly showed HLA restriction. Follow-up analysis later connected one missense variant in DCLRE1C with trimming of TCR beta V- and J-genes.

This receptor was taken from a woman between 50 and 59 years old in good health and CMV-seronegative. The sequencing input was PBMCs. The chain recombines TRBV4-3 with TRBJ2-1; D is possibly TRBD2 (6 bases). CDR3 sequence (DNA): TGCGCCAGCAGCTCACGAGGGCGGGGCGGTATTCGAACAAACAATGAGCAGTTCTTC. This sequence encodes CASSSRGRGGIRTNNEQFF.